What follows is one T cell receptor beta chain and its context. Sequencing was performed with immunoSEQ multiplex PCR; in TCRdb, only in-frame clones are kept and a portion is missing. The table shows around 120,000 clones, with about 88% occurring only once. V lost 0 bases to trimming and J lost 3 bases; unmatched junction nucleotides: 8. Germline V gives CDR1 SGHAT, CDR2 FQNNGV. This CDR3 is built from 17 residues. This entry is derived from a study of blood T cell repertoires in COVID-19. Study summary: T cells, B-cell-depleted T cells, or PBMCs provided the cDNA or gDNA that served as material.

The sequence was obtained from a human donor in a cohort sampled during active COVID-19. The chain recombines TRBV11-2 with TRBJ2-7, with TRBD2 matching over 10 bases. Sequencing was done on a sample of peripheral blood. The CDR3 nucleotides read TGTGCCAGCAGCTTAGATCGGGGGAGGACTAGCGGCTACGAGCAGTACTTC. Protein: CASSLDRGRTSGYEQYF.